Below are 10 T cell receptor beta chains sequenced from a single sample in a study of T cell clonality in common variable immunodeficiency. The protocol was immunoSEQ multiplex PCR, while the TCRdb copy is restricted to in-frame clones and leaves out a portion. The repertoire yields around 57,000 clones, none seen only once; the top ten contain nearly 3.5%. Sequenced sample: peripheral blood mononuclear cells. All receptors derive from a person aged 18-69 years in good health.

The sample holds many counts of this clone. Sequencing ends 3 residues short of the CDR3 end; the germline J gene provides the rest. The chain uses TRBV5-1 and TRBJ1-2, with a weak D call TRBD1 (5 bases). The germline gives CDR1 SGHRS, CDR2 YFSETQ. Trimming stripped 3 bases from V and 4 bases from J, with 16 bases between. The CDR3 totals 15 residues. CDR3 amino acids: CASSSGGGRGYGYTF. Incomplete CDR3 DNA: TGCGCCAGCAGCTCTGGGGGGGGTCGGGGCTATGGC.

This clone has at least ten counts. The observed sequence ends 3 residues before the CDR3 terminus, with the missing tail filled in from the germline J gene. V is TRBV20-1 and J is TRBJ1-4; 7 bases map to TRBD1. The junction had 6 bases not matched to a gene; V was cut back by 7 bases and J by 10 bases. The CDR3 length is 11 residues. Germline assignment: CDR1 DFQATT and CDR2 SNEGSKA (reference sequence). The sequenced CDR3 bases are TGCAGTGTACAGGGGAGGGGAAAA. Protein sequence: CSVQGRGK. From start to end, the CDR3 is CSVQGRGKLFF.

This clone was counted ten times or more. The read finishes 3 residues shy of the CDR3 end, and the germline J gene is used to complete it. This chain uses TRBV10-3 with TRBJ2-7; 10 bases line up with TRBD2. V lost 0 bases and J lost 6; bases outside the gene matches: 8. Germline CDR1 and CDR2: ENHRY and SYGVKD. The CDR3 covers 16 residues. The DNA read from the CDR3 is TGTGCCATCAGTGAGTCGAGGCTAGCGGGAGACGGCGAG. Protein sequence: CAISESRLAGDGE. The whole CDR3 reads CAISESRLAGDGEQYF.

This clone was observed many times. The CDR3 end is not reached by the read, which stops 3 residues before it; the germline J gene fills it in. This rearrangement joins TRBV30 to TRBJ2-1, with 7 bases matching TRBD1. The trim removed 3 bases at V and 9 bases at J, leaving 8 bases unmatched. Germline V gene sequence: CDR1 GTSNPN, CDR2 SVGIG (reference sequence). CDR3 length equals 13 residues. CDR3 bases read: TGTGCCTGGAGACCCCCCGGGGACAGTGAG. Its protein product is CAWRPPGDSE. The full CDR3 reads CAWRPPGDSEQFF.

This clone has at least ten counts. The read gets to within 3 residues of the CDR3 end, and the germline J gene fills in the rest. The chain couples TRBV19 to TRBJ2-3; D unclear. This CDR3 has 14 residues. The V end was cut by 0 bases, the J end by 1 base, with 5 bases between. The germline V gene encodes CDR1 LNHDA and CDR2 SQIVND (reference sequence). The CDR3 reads CASSIDPGTDTQYF. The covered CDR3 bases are TGTGCCAGTAGTATAGATCCGGGCACAGATACG.

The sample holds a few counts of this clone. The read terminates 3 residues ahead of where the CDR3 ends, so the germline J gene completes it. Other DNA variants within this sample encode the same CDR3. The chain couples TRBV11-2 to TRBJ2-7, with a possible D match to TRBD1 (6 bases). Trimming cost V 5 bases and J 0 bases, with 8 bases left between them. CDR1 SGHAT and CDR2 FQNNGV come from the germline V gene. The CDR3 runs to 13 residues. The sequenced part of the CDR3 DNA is TGTGCCAGCAGCCTGGACAGCTCCTACGAG. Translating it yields CASSLDSSYE. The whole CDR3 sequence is CASSLDSSYEQYF.

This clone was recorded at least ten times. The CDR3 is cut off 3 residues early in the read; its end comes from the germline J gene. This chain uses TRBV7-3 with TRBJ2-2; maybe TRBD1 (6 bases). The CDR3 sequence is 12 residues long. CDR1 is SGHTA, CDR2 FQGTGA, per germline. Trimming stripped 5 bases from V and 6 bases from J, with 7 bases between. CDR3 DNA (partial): TGTGCCAGCAGCCGACAGGCCGGGGAG. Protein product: CASSRQAGE. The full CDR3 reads CASSRQAGELFF.

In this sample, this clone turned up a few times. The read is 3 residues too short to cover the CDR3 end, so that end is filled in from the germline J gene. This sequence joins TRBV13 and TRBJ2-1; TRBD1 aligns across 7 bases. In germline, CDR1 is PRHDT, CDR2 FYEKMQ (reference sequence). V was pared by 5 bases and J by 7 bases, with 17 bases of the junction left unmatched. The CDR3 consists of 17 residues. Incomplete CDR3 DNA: TGTGCCAGCAGCGCGACGATACGACAGGGTAAGGAGAATGAG. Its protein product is CASSATIRQGKENE. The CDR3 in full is CASSATIRQGKENEQFF. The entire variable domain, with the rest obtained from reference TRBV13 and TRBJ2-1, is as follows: AAGVIQSPRHLIKEKRETATLKCYPIPRHDTVYWYQQGPGQDPQFLISFYEKMQSDKGSIPDRFSAQQFSDYHSELNMSSLELGDSALYFCASSATIRQGKENEQFFGPGTRLTVL.

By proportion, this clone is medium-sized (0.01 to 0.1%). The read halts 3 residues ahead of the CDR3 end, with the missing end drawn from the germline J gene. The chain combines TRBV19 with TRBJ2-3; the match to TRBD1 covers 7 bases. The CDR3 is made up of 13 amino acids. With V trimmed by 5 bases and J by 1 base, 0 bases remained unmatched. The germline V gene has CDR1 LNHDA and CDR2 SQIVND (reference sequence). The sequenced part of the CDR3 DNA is TGTGCCAGTAGTGACAGGGGCACAGATACG. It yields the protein CASSDRGTDT. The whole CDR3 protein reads CASSDRGTDTQYF.

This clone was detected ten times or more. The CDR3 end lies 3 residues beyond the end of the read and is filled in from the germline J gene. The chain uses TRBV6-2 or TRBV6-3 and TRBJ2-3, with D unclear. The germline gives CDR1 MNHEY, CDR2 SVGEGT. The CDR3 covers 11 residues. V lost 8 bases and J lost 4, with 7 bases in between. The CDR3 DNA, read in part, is TGTGCCAGCCCCTTATCAGATACG. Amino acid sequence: CASPLSDT. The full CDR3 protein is CASPLSDTQYF.